This TCR beta chain was sequenced for a study of tumor-infiltrating lymphocytes in primary liver carcinoma. Study as a whole: Patients had primary liver carcinoma treated by surgical resection. Tumor staging was T1-T3 N0M0; sizes spanned 4.2 to 10 cm across. The cohort included men and women aged 30 to 69 years.

Unsorted whole blood served as the source of blood RNA, and germline DNA was extracted as well. Patients had chronic HBV infection and were treatment-naive. In the case of this clonotype: Germline and junction disagree at one end, which may indicate a read error.

The V gene's germline CDR1 is MGHRA and CDR2 YSYEKL. The length of the CDR3 is 12 residues. The template, 500 ng total RNA, yielded TCR beta cDNA made with a constant-region primer. Amplification in three nested multiplex PCR rounds with slightly modified ARM-PCR gave rise to TCR beta libraries. It was with TRBV1-TRBV30 forward primers and a C-beta reverse primer that the first two PCR rounds were run, at roughly 11 cycles each. Using its own MiXCR run on the multiplex PCR reads, TCRdb lists one record per CDR3 protein. Among approximately 310,000 distinct CDR3 sequences listed, approximately 60% were seen once.

This receptor was obtained from a man aged 40-49 years with primary liver carcinoma and hepatitis B virus infection. The sequenced material came from peripheral blood. The rearrangement uses TRBV4-1 and TRBJ2-3, with D hard to call. CDR3 amino acids: CVSSQDRRTQYF. CDR3 coding DNA: TGCGTCAGCAGCCAGGATCGGCGGACGCAGTATTTT.